This TCR beta chain was identified in a study of blood T cell repertoires in COVID-19. Clones were sequenced by immunoSEQ multiplex PCR, and TCRdb holds only the in-frame ones, with some missing. The repertoire has just under 150,000 clones, about 85% of them found once; the top ten carry roughly 2.6%. This clone was detected only once. This CDR3 region has 15 residues. V lost 3 bases and J lost 3; bases outside the gene matches: 10. Germline CDR1 reads DFQATT; CDR2 reads SNEGSKA (reference sequence). Sequencing input: peripheral blood. This TCR derives from a human donor with acute or convalescent COVID-19. The donor label of this sample is uncertain. The chain links TRBV20-1 to TRBJ2-5, with 7 nucleotides matching TRBD1. The CDR3, as DNA: TGCAGTGCTAGTTCACAGGGGCCTTTTAAAGAGACCCAGTACTTC. Translated: CSASSQGPFKETQYF.